What follows are 6 T cell receptor beta chains derived from one specimen sequenced in a study of blood T cell repertoires in COVID-19. TCRdb's copy holds only in-frame clones and misses some; the assay was immunoSEQ multiplex PCR. The repertoire holds under 150,000 clones, 80% to 90% seen once, with approximately 2.3% in the top ten. Sequencing was performed on PBMCs or T cells enriched from blood (not recorded which). The receptors here all came from a woman aged 50 to 65 who had recovered from COVID-19.

The chain links TRBV5-4 to TRBJ1-1, with D possibly TRBD1 on 6 matching bases. Trimming shortened V by 4 bases and J by 0 bases, and 13 bases separated the two germline ends. From germline, CDR1 is SGHNT and CDR2 YYREEE (reference sequence). The CDR3 covers 15 residues. CDR3 bases: TGTGCCAGCAGCCTCGGACAGCCTTTGAACACTGAAGCTTTCTTT. Protein sequence: CASSLGQPLNTEAFF. The full variable domain, with the rest looked up from reference TRBV5-4 and TRBJ1-1, is ETGVTQSPTHLIKTRGQQVTLRCSSQSGHNTVSWYQQALGQGPQFIFQYYREEENGRGNFPPRFSGLQFPNYSSELNVNALELDDSALYLCASSLGQPLNTEAFFGQGTRLTVV.

As DNA, the CDR3 is TGTGCCAGCAGCTTAGCTCGACGAGGCAATGAAAAACTGTTTTTT. It encodes CASSLARRGNEKLFF. This chain connects TRBV7-9 to TRBJ1-4; D not resolved. V lost 0 bases and J lost 5, with 10 bases in between. CDR3 size: 15 residues. Germline V gene data show CDR1 as SEHNR and CDR2 as FQNEAQ (reference sequence). Full variable domain (outside the CDR3, taken from reference TRBV7-9 and TRBJ1-4): DTGVSQNPRHKITKRGQNVTFRCDPISEHNRLYWYRQTLGQGPEFLTYFQNEAQLEKSRLLSDRFSAERPKGSFSTLEIQRTEQGDSAMYLCASSLARRGNEKLFFGSGTQLSVL.

The CDR3: CASSLLGQLNTGELFF. The CDR3 DNA follows: TGTGCCAGCAGCTTATTGGGACAGCTGAACACCGGGGAGCTGTTTTTT. The rearrangement links TRBV7-6 to TRBJ2-2; 7 bases are shared with TRBD1. J was trimmed by 1 base and V by 2 bases; bases with no gene match: 4. CDR1 is SGHVS, CDR2 FNYEAQ, per germline. The CDR3 consists of 16 residues.

V usage is TRBV7-8 and J usage is TRBJ2-7; maybe TRBD1 (6 bases). Trimming cost V 3 bases and J 4 bases, with 10 bases left between them. The CDR3 has 13 amino acids. Germline CDR1 SGHVS, CDR2 FQNEAQ. CDR3 nucleotide sequence: TGTGCCAGCAGCTTCAACAGGGATTACGAGCAGTACTTC. Encoded protein: CASSFNRDYEQYF. The full variable domain, with the rest looked up from reference TRBV7-8 and TRBJ2-7, is GAGVSQSPRYKVAKRGQDVALRCDPISGHVSLFWYQQALGQGPEFLTYFQNEAQLDKSGLPSDRFFAERPEGSVSTLKIQRTQQEDSAVYLCASSFNRDYEQYFGPGTRLTVT.

The V gene is TRBV9, the J gene TRBJ2-1, with TRBD1 as a possible D gene (6 bases). Germline V gene lookup returns CDR1 SGDLS and CDR2 YYNGEE. The ends were cut back, 3 bases at V and 2 bases at J, with 18 bases in the middle. This CDR3 is 17 amino acids long. CDR3 region: CASSDPRDRTPYNEQFF. In DNA, the CDR3 is TGTGCCAGCAGCGACCCAAGAGACAGGACCCCCTACAATGAGCAGTTCTTC. The whole variable domain, filled in from reference TRBV9 and TRBJ2-1, reads DSGVTQTPKHLITATGQRVTLRCSPRSGDLSVYWYQQSLDQGLQFLIQYYNGEERAKGNILERFSAQQFPDLHSELNLSSLELGDSALYFCASSDPRDRTPYNEQFFGPGTRLTVL.

The chain joins TRBV7-6 to TRBJ2-7; D may be TRBD1 (5 bases). V was trimmed by 0 bases and J by 1 base, leaving 10 bases between them. CDR1 is SGHVS and CDR2 is FNYEAQ in the germline V gene. The CDR3 is 15 residues long. The CDR3 region has the DNA TGTGCCAGCAGCTTAGCGCAGGGCAGGTCCTACGAGCAGTACTTC. It translates to CASSLAQGRSYEQYF.